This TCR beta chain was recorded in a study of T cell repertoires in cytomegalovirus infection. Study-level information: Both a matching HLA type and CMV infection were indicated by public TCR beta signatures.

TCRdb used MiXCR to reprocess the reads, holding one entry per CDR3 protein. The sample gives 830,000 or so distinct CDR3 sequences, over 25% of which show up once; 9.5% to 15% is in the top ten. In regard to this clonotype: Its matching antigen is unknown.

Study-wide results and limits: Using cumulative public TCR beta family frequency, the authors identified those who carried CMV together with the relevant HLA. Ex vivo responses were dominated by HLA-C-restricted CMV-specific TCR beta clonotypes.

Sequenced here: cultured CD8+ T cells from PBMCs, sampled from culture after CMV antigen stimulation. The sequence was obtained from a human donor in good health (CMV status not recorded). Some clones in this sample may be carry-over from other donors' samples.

CDR3 protein: CASTHTRDSGNTIYF. The CDR3, as DNA: TGTGCCAGCACCCACACGAGAGACTCTGGAAACACCATATATTTT. The rearrangement uses TRBV12-3 or TRBV12-4 and TRBJ1-3; D ambiguous. V was pared by 7 bases and J by 0 bases, with 13 bases between. CDR3 size: 15 residues.